This T cell receptor beta chain was observed in a study of blood T cell repertoires in COVID-19. On the study more broadly: The study drew acute and convalescent COVID-19 samples from the United States, Italy and Spain.

As processed by the authors: Nucleated cell number was recorded as an estimate derived from reference gene primer amplification. Repertoires were generated with immunoSEQ multiplex PCR, while TCRdb's copy carries only in-frame clones and drops some. D and trimming come from the DNA, and the V and J calls and clone size come from that table. The sample consists of fewer than 110,000 clones, 70% to 90% of them appearing once. J gave up 8 bases and V 8 bases, and 13 bases lay outside the gene matches. The CDR3 consists of 15 residues. Germline V CDR1 and CDR2: MNHEY, SVGAGI. This receptor was obtained from a human donor in a cohort sampled during active COVID-19. Material: peripheral blood. J is TRBJ2-1 and V is TRBV6-5; TRBD2 matches 9 bases. The CDR3 DNA reads as TGTGCCAGCTGCCCGTCGGGCGGGGGGGCGGATGAGCAGTTCTTC. Amino acid sequence: CASCPSGGGADEQFF.